The 14 T cell receptor beta chains listed next were all sequenced from one sample in a study of blood T cell repertoires in COVID-19 (dated by TCRdb to between 2020 and 2021). Library prep was done by the immunoSEQ multiplex PCR assay. Here the immuneACCESS table is served through TCRdb, limited to in-frame sequences with V and J called. Missing clones are a known gap in these copies; in checked studies unresolved V genes cover under half, and the rest lacks a known reason. This sample gives over 150,000 clones in total; about four fifths of them show up just once. The top ten constitute 3% to 3.5% of the sample. The source material was PBMCs or T cells enriched from blood (not recorded which). These TCRs come from an older woman who had recovered from COVID-19.

This chain links TRBV3-1 (or the pseudogene TRBV3-2) with TRBJ2-7; D might be TRBD1 (6 bases). V lost 1 base and J 0 bases, leaving 13 bases between the germline ends. Per germline, CDR1 LGHDT and CDR2 YNNKEL (reference sequence). This CDR3 spans 16 amino acids. The CDR3 bases are TGTGCCAGCAGCCAAGTGAAGGGGGTTAGCTCCTACGAGCAGTACTTC. It is translated as CASSQVKGVSSYEQYF.

This clone was picked up one time. The chain recombines TRBV5-6 with TRBJ1-4; D is unclear. CDR1 SGHDT and CDR2 YYEEEE come from the germline V gene. The CDR3 consists of 14 residues. Trimming took 0 bases from V and 4 from J, leaving 7 bases between them. CDR3 residues: CASSLDASNEKLFF. The DNA for the CDR3 is TGTGCCAGCAGCTTGGATGCTAGTAATGAAAAACTGTTTTTT.

The J gene is TRBJ1-1, the V gene TRBV12-3 or TRBV12-4; possible D gene TRBD1, 6 bases. V was cut by 2 bases and J by 7 bases, with 11 bases left in between. This CDR3 spans 13 amino acids. CDR3 sequence reads: CASSLQETGEAFF. As DNA, the CDR3 is TGTGCCAGCAGTTTACAGGAGACAGGTGAAGCTTTCTTT.

This sequence joins TRBV28 and TRBJ1-1; 8 bases align to TRBD1. The CDR3 consists of 16 residues. Germline-derived CDR1 and CDR2 are MDHEN and SYDVKM. V trimming: 2 bases; J trimming: 4 bases; junction bases outside the gene matches: 9. CDR3 loop: CASSLAATGGGTEAFF. The CDR3 DNA reads as TGTGCCAGCAGTTTAGCCGCTACAGGGGGAGGCACTGAAGCTTTCTTT.

The gene calls are TRBV2 and TRBJ1-2; D is unclear. The CDR3 runs 12 residues. Trimming removed 7 bases from V and 1 base from J, with 7 bases in between. The germline V gene has CDR1 SNHLY and CDR2 FYNNEI. CDR3: CASTPGNYGYTF. The CDR3 DNA sequence: TGTGCCAGCACACCGGGTAACTATGGCTACACCTTC.

The CDR3 spells CASSSRQIYGYTF. In DNA, the CDR3 is TGTGCCAGTAGTTCCAGACAGATTTATGGCTACACCTTC. The gene calls are TRBV19 and TRBJ1-2; D perhaps matches TRBD1 (5 bases). Between the trimmed V and J ends, which lost 5 bases and 5 bases, there was a span of 12 bases. The CDR3 has 13 residues. CDR1 is LNHDA and CDR2 is SQIVND in the germline V gene (reference sequence). Together with reference TRBV19 and TRBJ1-2, the CDR3 gives the full variable domain: DGGITQSPKYLFRKEGQNVTLSCEQNLNHDAMYWYRQDPGQGLRLIYYSQIVNDFQKGDIAEGYSVSREKKESFPLTVTSAQKNPTAFYLCASSSRQIYGYTFGSGTRLTVV.

The chain links TRBV6-5 to TRBJ2-5; D unclear. Trimming removed 7 bases at V and 2 bases at J, with 11 bases between. This CDR3 region has 13 residues. Germline V lookup: CDR1 MNHEY, CDR2 SVGAGI. Here the CDR3 reads CASKVDIQETQYF. The CDR3 DNA sequence: TGTGCCAGCAAGGTAGACATACAAGAGACCCAGTACTTC.

This chain links TRBV11-2 with TRBJ1-1; no firm D call. The CDR3 length is 14 residues. Germline CDR1 and CDR2: SGHAT and FQNNGV. V lost 4 bases, J lost 8 bases, and 17 bases lay in between. CDR3 in DNA: TGTGCCAGCAGCTCACGAGACTCTGCAGTGGAAGCTTTCTTT. Protein: CASSSRDSAVEAFF.

This clone was observed a handful of times. This chain connects TRBV7-2 to TRBJ2-3; 8 bases are a match to TRBD2. Germline trimming cut 3 bases from V and 4 bases from J; bases unmatched to any gene: 12. The CDR3 is 17 amino acids. CDR1 is SGHTA, CDR2 FQGNSA, per germline. The CDR3 nucleotides are TGTGCCAGCAGCTTCCTCCCACTAGCGGAAGGAGCAGATACGCAGTATTTT. It codes for CASSFLPLAEGADTQYF.

The J gene is TRBJ2-1, the V gene TRBV2; unclear D gene. The CDR3 runs to 16 residues. V lost 0 bases to trimming and J lost 3 bases, with 12 bases between them. Germline CDR1 and CDR2: SNHLY and FYNNEI. CDR3 region: CASSEAHRVVYNEQFF. In DNA, the CDR3 is TGTGCCAGCAGTGAAGCTCATCGAGTGGTCTACAATGAGCAGTTCTTC.

The chain employs TRBV11-2 and TRBJ1-3, with D maybe TRBD1 (5 bases). The CDR3 is 15 amino acids. The ends were cut back, 3 bases at V and 0 bases at J, with 9 bases in the middle. In germline, CDR1 is SGHAT, CDR2 FQNNGV. The CDR3 is CASSLGGTSGNTIYF. For the CDR3, the DNA is TGTGCCAGCAGCTTGGGGGGGACCTCTGGAAACACCATATATTTT. Full variable domain (missing parts from reference TRBV11-2 and TRBJ1-3): EAGVAQSPRYKIIEKRQSVAFWCNPISGHATLYWYQQILGQGPKLLIQFQNNGVVDDSQLPKDRFSAERLKGVDSTLKIQPAKLEDSAVYLCASSLGGTSGNTIYFGEGSWLTVV.

The table lists this clone with a count of one. The CDR3 bases are TGTGCCAGCAAATACAGGGGACACACTGAAGCTTTCTTT. The encoded protein is CASKYRGHTEAFF. V usage is TRBV2 and J usage is TRBJ1-1; 7 nucleotides match TRBD1. V trimming: 7 bases; J trimming: 3 bases; junction bases outside the gene matches: 5. Germline values: CDR1 SNHLY, CDR2 FYNNEI. This CDR3 contains 13 residues.

Note on this clone: This sample also contains other DNA sequences that code for the same CDR3. The gene calls are TRBV18 and TRBJ1-1; 12 nucleotides align to TRBD1. The CDR3 consists of 15 residues. V lost 3 bases to trimming and J lost 1 base; unmatched junction nucleotides: 0. Germline V gene lookup returns CDR1 KGHSH and CDR2 LQKENI. The CDR3 here is CASSPGQGANTEAFF. CDR3 DNA: TGTGCCAGCTCACCGGGACAGGGGGCGAACACTGAAGCTTTCTTT.

This chain uses TRBV6-5 with TRBJ1-2, with D perhaps matching TRBD1 (5 bases). This CDR3 has 13 amino acids. Germline-derived CDR1 and CDR2 are MNHEY and SVGAGI. V was clipped by 6 bases and J by 3 bases, with 11 bases between them. The CDR3 bases are TGTGCCAGCAGGCCCGGGGGGGACTATGGCTACACCTTC. Its translation: CASRPGGDYGYTF.